This T cell receptor (beta chain) was profiled in a study of blood T cell repertoires in COVID-19. V lost 3 bases and J lost 3; bases outside the gene matches: 5. The germline V gene has CDR1 ENHRY and CDR2 SYGVKD. The CDR3 totals 16 residues. This clone was observed a handful of times. Original analysis: By means of reference gene primer amplification, nucleated cell counts were estimated. TCRdb's copy holds only in-frame clones and misses some; the assay was immunoSEQ multiplex PCR. That table gives V, J and clone size, and the DNA gave D and trimming. The repertoire holds roughly 67,000 clones, around 85% seen once, with around 4.4% in the top ten.

Sequences were obtained from peripheral blood. The chain employs TRBV10-3 and TRBJ1-3; TRBD1 matches at 10 bases. This receptor was taken from a man aged 50-59 years with active COVID-19. The CDR3, as DNA: TGTGCCATCAGTGAACGACAGGGGGCGGGTGGAAACACCATATATTTT. Protein sequence: CAISERQGAGGNTIYF.